In this sample, the clone carrying this T cell receptor (beta chain) turned up a few times. Its antigen remains unknown. Every one of the patients relapsed after autologous stem cell transplantation (brentuximab vedotin exposure was variable). Complete response, partial response or progressive disease were the best responses. Clones were read by immunoSEQ multiplex PCR, and TCRdb kept only the in-frame ones, dropping some. Of more than 50,000 clones in the sample, about 70% were seen once. The data were taken from a study of PD-1 blockade in classical Hodgkin lymphoma. The length of the CDR3 is 14 residues. Looked up from germline, CDR1 is SGDLS and CDR2 is YYNGEE. V trimming: 0 bases; J trimming: 8 bases; junction bases outside the gene matches: 3. Study-level findings and limits: It was among complete responders that baseline diversity resembled that of newly diagnosed patients.

The genes are TRBV9 and TRBJ2-4; 9 bases map to TRBD2. Source: peripheral blood mononuclear cells (PBMCs), taken before the second cycle of nivolumab. The source of this sequence is a human donor with classical Hodgkin lymphoma. The CDR3: CASSVGREGDIQYF. The CDR3 nucleotides read TGTGCCAGCAGCGTAGGGCGGGAGGGGGACATTCAGTACTTC. The variable domain in full, completed from reference TRBV9 and TRBJ2-4, reads DSGVTQTPKHLITATGQRVTLRCSPRSGDLSVYWYQQSLDQGLQFLIQYYNGEERAKGNILERFSAQQFPDLHSELNLSSLELGDSALYFCASSVGREGDIQYFGAGTRLSVL.